Included here is one TCR beta chain sequence, with context. TCRdb's table, derived via immunoSEQ multiplex PCR, lists solely in-frame clones and lacks some. There are roughly 34,000 clones in the sample; 76% occur only once, and about 3.4% lies in the top ten. These data come from a study of regulatory and conventional T cells in RAG deficiency. Blood CD4+ CD25-low CD127-high conventional T cells supplied the genomic DNA template. V lost 10 bases, J lost 0 bases, and 19 bases lay in between. Germline CDR1 LNHDA, CDR2 SQIVND (reference sequence). The CDR3 sequence is 16 residues long. Another study also made use of these data, one on regulatory T cells. That study reports: Primers: 52 TRBV forward and 13 TRBJ reverse.

This sequence was found in a human donor in good health. The chain uses TRBV19 and TRBJ2-4; D is possibly TRBD1 (6 bases). Sequenced material: CD4+ effector T cells sorted from blood. CDR3 nucleotides: TGTGCCACCTCTAGAACAGGGTCGCTAGCCAAAAACATTCAGTACTTC. It yields the protein CATSRTGSLAKNIQYF. The full variable domain, in which reference TRBV19 and TRBJ2-4 provide the parts outside the CDR3, is DGGITQSPKYLFRKEGQNVTLSCEQNLNHDAMYWYRQDPGQGLRLIYYSQIVNDFQKGDIAEGYSVSREKKESFPLTVTSAQKNPTAFYLCATSRTGSLAKNIQYFGAGTRLSVL.